The 5 T cell receptor beta chains reported below all come from one sample, sequenced in a study of CD4 T cells in relation to SARS-CoV-2 and coronaviruses. Here immunoSEQ multiplex PCR was the method, and the copy in TCRdb shows in-frame clones only, minus some. Here the sample spans about 26,000 clones, more than 60% being singletons. No antigen has been identified for these receptors. Before the COVID-19 pandemic, during about 2011-2019, CD4+ T cells were taken from unexposed donors. After about 10 days of culture, CD4+ T cells were isolated. The sequenced material came from CD4+ T cells from PBMCs, cultured in vitro. Every receptor here comes from a human donor in good health.

The rearrangement links TRBV6-5 to TRBJ1-1, with D perhaps TRBD1 (5 bases). The CDR3 covers 15 residues. CDR1 MNHEY and CDR2 SVGAGI come from the germline V gene. Trimming took off 11 bases at V and 1 base at J, with 20 bases between the two ends. The CDR3 sequence is CAAAAGQGGNTEAFF. CDR3 DNA: TGTGCCGCAGCGGCCGGTCAGGGCGGGAACACTGAAGCTTTCTTT.

As concerns this clone: A read error may produce the germline difference seen at one junction end. The chain couples TRBV7-7 to TRBJ2-6; 7 nucleotides match TRBD1. From germline, CDR1 is SSHAT and CDR2 FNYEAQ (reference sequence). The CDR3 is 17 residues long. As DNA, the CDR3 is TGTGCTAGCACCACCGGGACAGTGATCTCTGGGGCCAACGTCCTGACTTTC. The encoded protein is CASTTGTVISGANVLTF.

In DNA, the CDR3 is TGTGCCAGCAGCCAAGGGGTGAACACCGGGGAGCTGTTTTTT. Translating it yields CASSQGVNTGELFF. The chain employs TRBV3-1 (or the pseudogene TRBV3-2) and TRBJ2-2; no firm D call. The germline gives CDR1 LGHDT, CDR2 YNNKEL (reference sequence). V lost 1 base and J 1 base, leaving 4 bases between the germline ends. The CDR3 has 14 amino acids.

This clone was seen only a few times. The CDR3 DNA follows: TGTGCCAGCAGCCTGAGACCGGGACTAGCGGGAGCAGATACGCAGTATTTT. This gives the protein CASSLRPGLAGADTQYF. The V gene is TRBV5-6, the J gene TRBJ2-3; 14 positions match TRBD2. Trimming at V came to 4 bases and at J to 4 bases, leaving 8 bases not matched to a gene. From germline, CDR1 is SGHDT and CDR2 YYEEEE. The CDR3 consists of 17 residues.

CDR3 DNA sequence: TGTGCCAGCAGAGCTACAGGGTACCCCACTGAAGCTTTCTTT. This sequence encodes CASRATGYPTEAFF. The chain uses TRBV7-9 and TRBJ1-1; possibly TRBD1 for D (6 bases). V was shortened by 6 bases and J by 4 bases, with 15 bases between the two germline ends. The CDR3 is 14 amino acids. CDR1 and CDR2 from the germline V gene are SEHNR and FQNEAQ (reference sequence).